What follows are 17 T cell receptor beta chains derived from one specimen sequenced in a study of OX40 agonist ivuxolimab in advanced cancers. Some clones are missing from TCRdb's copy, which holds only in-frame ones; the method was immunoSEQ multiplex PCR. This table has approximately 46,000 clones, 88% appearing once. The sequenced sample was CD4+ or CD8+ T cells sorted from blood, obtained in a trial of the OX40 agonist ivuxolimab. The receptors originated from an adult with an advanced solid tumor such as melanoma, head and neck, liver or kidney cancer.

V and J are TRBV5-1 and TRBJ1-2, with 8 bases that match TRBD1. Trimming cost V 0 bases and J 7 bases; bases outside gene matches: 11. Germline V CDR1 and CDR2: SGHRS, YFSETQ. This CDR3 is built from 16 residues. This CDR3 reads CASSLGLGQGGFGYTF. The CDR3 nucleotides read TGCGCCAGCAGCTTGGGACTCGGACAGGGAGGGTTTGGCTACACCTTC.

The chain recombines TRBV6-1 with TRBJ1-1; TRBD1 is a possible D gene (5 bases). V dropped 3 bases and J dropped 5 bases, with 10 bases sitting between them. The germline V gene encodes CDR1 MNHNS and CDR2 SASEGT. The CDR3 covers 13 residues. CDR3: CASSDLGDTEAFF. The CDR3 nucleotides are TGTGCCAGCAGTGACCTAGGGGATACTGAAGCTTTCTTT.

This chain links TRBV4-3 with TRBJ2-2; D uncertain. Trimming pared 0 bases from V and 4 bases from J, leaving 9 bases between. Germline assignment: CDR1 LGHNA and CDR2 YSLEER. The CDR3 is made up of 15 amino acids. DNA of the CDR3: TGCGCCAGCAGCCAAGACAGATTTATCACCGGGGAGCTGTTTTTT. Its protein product is CASSQDRFITGELFF.

The V call is TRBV9, the J call TRBJ1-2; D ambiguous. Per germline, CDR1 SGDLS and CDR2 YYNGEE. The CDR3 runs to 15 residues. The V end was cut by 0 bases, the J end by 2 bases, with 11 bases between. CDR3 coding DNA: TGTGCCAGCAGCGTAGATAGGACGGCAAACTATGGCTACACCTTC. Its translation is CASSVDRTANYGYTF. The full variable domain, its missing parts supplied by reference TRBV9 and TRBJ1-2, is DSGVTQTPKHLITATGQRVTLRCSPRSGDLSVYWYQQSLDQGLQFLIQYYNGEERAKGNILERFSAQQFPDLHSELNLSSLELGDSALYFCASSVDRTANYGYTFGSGTRLTVV.

The chain has TRBV9 and TRBJ1-2; TRBD1 matches 10 bases. The ends lost 3 bases at V and 2 bases at J; junction bases unmatched: 10. The CDR3 totals 17 residues. The germline gives CDR1 SGDLS, CDR2 YYNGEE. The CDR3 loop is CASSAAGTGATNYGYTF. CDR3 coding DNA: TGTGCCAGCAGCGCGGCCGGGACAGGGGCGACAAACTATGGCTACACCTTC.

The chain links TRBV4-2 to TRBJ1-5; no firm D call. The ends were cut back, 0 bases at V and 6 bases at J, with 6 bases in the middle. Germline V gene sequence: CDR1 LGHNA, CDR2 YNFKEQ. The length of the CDR3 is 13 residues. This chain's CDR3 is CASSQEEFQPQHF. The CDR3 DNA follows: TGTGCCAGCAGCCAAGAAGAATTTCAGCCCCAGCATTTT.

The chain recombines TRBV9 with TRBJ2-3; 9 bases map to TRBD1. The germline V gene encodes CDR1 SGDLS and CDR2 YYNGEE. The trim removed 0 bases at V and 1 base at J, leaving 3 bases unmatched. This CDR3 is built from 16 residues. CDR3 sequence: CASSVGGQGRTDTQYF. The CDR3 region has the DNA TGTGCCAGCAGCGTAGGGGGACAGGGACGCACAGATACGCAGTATTTT.

The rearrangement joins TRBV5-1 to TRBJ2-1; D perhaps matches TRBD1 (5 bases). CDR1 and CDR2 from the germline V gene are SGHRS and YFSETQ. Trimming took 0 bases from V and 3 from J, leaving 13 bases between them. This CDR3 comprises 16 residues. The CDR3 nucleotides read TGCGCCAGCAGCTTGGATGGGGCCATTAACTACAATGAGCAGTTCTTC. It codes for CASSLDGAINYNEQFF.

This chain uses TRBV27 with TRBJ2-7; 9 bases agree with TRBD2. Looked up from germline, CDR1 is MNHEY and CDR2 is SMNVEV (reference sequence). The V segment lost 9 bases and the J segment 3 bases; nucleotides outside the gene matches: 9. The CDR3 loop spans 14 amino acids. The CDR3 DNA follows: TGTGCCAGTTCAGGGGCGGGAGGGCGCTACGAGCAGTACTTC. It codes for CASSGAGGRYEQYF.

The chain couples TRBV6-5 to TRBJ2-2, with 9 bases that match TRBD1. The CDR3 spans 15 residues. Germline values: CDR1 MNHEY, CDR2 SVGAGI. V shed 6 bases and J 5 bases; nucleotides not matched to a gene: 7. This CDR3 is CASSLGQGVTGELFF. The CDR3 DNA reads as TGTGCCAGCAGCTTGGGACAGGGCGTGACCGGGGAGCTGTTTTTT.

By share, this clone ranks as medium-sized. The gene calls are TRBV4-3 and TRBJ1-6; 7 bases align to TRBD1. Germline V gene data show CDR1 as LGHNA and CDR2 as YSLEER. This CDR3 comprises 14 residues. V trimming: 3 bases; J trimming: 9 bases; junction bases outside the gene matches: 5. The CDR3 sequence: CASSQGTASSPLHF. The CDR3 region has the DNA TGCGCCAGCAGCCAGGGGACAGCAAGTTCACCCCTCCACTTT.

The genes are TRBV9 and TRBJ1-2; 7 bases agree with TRBD1. Germline CDR1 SGDLS, CDR2 YYNGEE. V lost 4 bases and J lost 2; bases outside the gene matches: 2. CDR3 size: 13 residues. CDR3 amino acids: CASSSGQNYGYTF. The CDR3 DNA follows: TGTGCCAGCAGCTCGGGACAGAACTATGGCTACACCTTC.

On this clone itself: The junction differs from germline at one of its ends, possibly a read error. This chain links TRBV4-1 with TRBJ2-2, with 7 bases fitting TRBD1. The length of the CDR3 is 16 residues. Germline V gene lookup returns CDR1 MGHRA and CDR2 YSYEKL. The CDR3 reads CASSQVRDSNTGELFF. The DNA of the CDR3 is TGCGCCAGCAGTCAAGTCCGGGACAGTAACACCGGGGAGCTGTTTTTT.

The chain links TRBV5-6 to TRBJ1-5, with D tentatively TRBD1 (5 bases). Trimming removed 2 bases from V and 1 base from J, with 10 bases in between. The CDR3 runs 15 residues. CDR1 is SGHDT and CDR2 is YYEEEE in the germline V gene. CDR3 protein: CASSLGVGSNQPQHF. As DNA, the CDR3 is TGTGCCAGCAGCTTAGGGGTTGGGAGCAATCAGCCCCAGCATTTT.

This rearrangement joins TRBV7-2 to TRBJ2-1, with a weak D call TRBD2 (6 bases). The CDR3 consists of 14 residues. Trimming removed 1 base from V and 3 bases from J, with 7 bases in between. The germline gives CDR1 SGHTA, CDR2 FQGNSA. CDR3 sequence reads: CASSLVADYNEQFF. The CDR3 region has the DNA TGTGCCAGCAGCTTAGTAGCGGACTACAATGAGCAGTTCTTC. The full variable domain, completed using reference TRBV7-2 and TRBJ2-1, is GAGVSQSPSNKVTEKGKDVELRCDPISGHTALYWYRQSLGQGLEFLIYFQGNSAPDKSGLPSDRFSAERTGGSVSTLTIQRTQQEDSAVYLCASSLVADYNEQFFGPGTRLTVL.

The CDR3 region is CASSFDSHTDTQYF. CDR3 coding DNA: TGTGCCAGCAGTTTCGACAGTCACACAGATACGCAGTATTTT. The chain joins TRBV28 to TRBJ2-3; D is perhaps TRBD1 (5 bases). Germline V CDR1 and CDR2: MDHEN, SYDVKM. This CDR3 comprises 14 residues. The germline V and J ends were trimmed by 3 bases and 2 bases, with 9 bases remaining between them.

In its sample, this clone was seen once. V usage is TRBV4-3 and J usage is TRBJ1-1; 9 bases match TRBD1. V dropped 0 bases and J dropped 4; count of bases not matched to a gene: 3. The germline V gene has CDR1 LGHNA and CDR2 YSLEER. This CDR3 is built from 15 residues. The CDR3 region is CASSQDGTGTTEAFF. The CDR3 DNA follows: TGCGCCAGCAGCCAAGATGGGACAGGGACCACTGAAGCTTTCTTT.